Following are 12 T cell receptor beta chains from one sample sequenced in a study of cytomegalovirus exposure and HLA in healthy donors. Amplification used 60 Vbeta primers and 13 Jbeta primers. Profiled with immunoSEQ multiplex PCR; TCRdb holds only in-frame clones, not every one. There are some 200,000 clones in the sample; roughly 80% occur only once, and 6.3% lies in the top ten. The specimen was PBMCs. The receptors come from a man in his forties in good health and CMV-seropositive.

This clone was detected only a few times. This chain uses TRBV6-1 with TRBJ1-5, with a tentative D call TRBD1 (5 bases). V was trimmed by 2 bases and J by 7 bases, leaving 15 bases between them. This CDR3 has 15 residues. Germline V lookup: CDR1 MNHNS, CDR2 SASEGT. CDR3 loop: CASSEFGGVRQPQHF. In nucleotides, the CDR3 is TGTGCCAGCAGTGAATTCGGGGGGGTTAGGCAGCCCCAGCATTTT.

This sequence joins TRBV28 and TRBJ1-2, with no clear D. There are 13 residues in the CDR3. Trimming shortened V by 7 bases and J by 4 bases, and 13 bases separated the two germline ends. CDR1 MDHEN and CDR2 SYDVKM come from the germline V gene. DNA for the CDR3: TGTGCCAGCACGGGAGGTCTCTTCTATGGCTACACCTTC. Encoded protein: CASTGGLFYGYTF.

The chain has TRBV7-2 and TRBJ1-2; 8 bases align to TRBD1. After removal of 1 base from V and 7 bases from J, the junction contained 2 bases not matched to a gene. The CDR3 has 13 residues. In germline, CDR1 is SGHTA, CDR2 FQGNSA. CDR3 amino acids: CASSLDDRGGYTF. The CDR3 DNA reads TGTGCCAGCAGCTTAGACGACAGGGGTGGCTACACCTTC.

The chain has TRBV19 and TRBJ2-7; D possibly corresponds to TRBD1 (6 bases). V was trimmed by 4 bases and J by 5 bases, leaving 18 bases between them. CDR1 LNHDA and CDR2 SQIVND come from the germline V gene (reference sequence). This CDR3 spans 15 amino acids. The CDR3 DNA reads TGTGCCAGTAGTACCCCCTCAGGGGTTTTTGACGAGCAGTACTTC. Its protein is CASSTPSGVFDEQYF.

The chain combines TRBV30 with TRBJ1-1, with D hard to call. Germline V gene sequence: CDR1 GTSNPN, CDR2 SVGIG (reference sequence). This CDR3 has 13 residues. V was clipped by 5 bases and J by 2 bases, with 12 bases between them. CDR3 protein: CAWGREPNTEAFF. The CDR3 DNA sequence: TGTGCCTGGGGCCGGGAACCTAACACTGAAGCTTTCTTT.

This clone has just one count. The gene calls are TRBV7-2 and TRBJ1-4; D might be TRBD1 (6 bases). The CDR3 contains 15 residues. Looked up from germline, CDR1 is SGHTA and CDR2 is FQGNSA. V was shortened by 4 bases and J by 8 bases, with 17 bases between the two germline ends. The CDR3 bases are TGTGCCAGCAGCTACAACGGGGAAAGGGGGGAAAAACTGTTTTTT. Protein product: CASSYNGERGEKLFF. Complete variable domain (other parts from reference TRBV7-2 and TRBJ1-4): GAGVSQSPSNKVTEKGKDVELRCDPISGHTALYWYRQSLGQGLEFLIYFQGNSAPDKSGLPSDRFSAERTGGSVSTLTIQRTQQEDSAVYLCASSYNGERGEKLFFGSGTQLSVL.

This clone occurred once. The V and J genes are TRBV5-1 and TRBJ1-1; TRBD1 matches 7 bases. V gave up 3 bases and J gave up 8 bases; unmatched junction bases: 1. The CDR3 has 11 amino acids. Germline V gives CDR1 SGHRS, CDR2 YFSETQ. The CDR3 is CASSSDREAFF. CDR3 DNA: TGCGCCAGCAGCTCGGACAGGGAAGCTTTCTTT.

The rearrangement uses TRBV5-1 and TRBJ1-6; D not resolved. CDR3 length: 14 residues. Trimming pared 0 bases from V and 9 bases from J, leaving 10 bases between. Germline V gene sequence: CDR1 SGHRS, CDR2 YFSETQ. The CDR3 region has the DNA TGCGCCAGCAGCTTGGTTTACGAGGGTTCACCCCTCCACTTT. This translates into CASSLVYEGSPLHF. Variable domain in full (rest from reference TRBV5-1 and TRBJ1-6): KAGVTQTPRYLIKTRGQQVTLSCSPISGHRSVSWYQQTPGQGLQFLFEYFSETQRNKGNFPGRFSGRQFSNSRSEMNVSTLELGDSALYLCASSLVYEGSPLHFGNGTRLTVT.

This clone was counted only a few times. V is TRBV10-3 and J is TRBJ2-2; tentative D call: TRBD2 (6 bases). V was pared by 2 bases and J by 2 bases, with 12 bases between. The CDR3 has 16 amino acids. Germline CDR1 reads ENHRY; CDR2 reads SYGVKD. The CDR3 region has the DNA TGTGCCATCAGTGAGGACCGGGACTCCAACACCGGGGAGCTGTTTTTT. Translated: CAISEDRDSNTGELFF.

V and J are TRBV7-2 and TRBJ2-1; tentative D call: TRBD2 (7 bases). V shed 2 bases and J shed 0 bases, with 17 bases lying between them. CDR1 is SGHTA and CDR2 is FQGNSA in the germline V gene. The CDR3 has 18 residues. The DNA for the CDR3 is TGTGCCAGCAGCTTAAGGTTGGGGGGGGGCCTCTCCTACAATGAGCAGTTCTTC. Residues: CASSLRLGGGLSYNEQFF. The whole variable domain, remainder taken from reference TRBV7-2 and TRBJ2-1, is GAGVSQSPSNKVTEKGKDVELRCDPISGHTALYWYRQSLGQGLEFLIYFQGNSAPDKSGLPSDRFSAERTGGSVSTLTIQRTQQEDSAVYLCASSLRLGGGLSYNEQFFGPGTRLTVL.

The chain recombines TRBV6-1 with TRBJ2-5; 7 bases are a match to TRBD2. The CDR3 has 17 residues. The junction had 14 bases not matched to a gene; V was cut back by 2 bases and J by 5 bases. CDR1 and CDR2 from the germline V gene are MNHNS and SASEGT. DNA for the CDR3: TGTGCCAGCAGTGAACGGACCCGGACTAGTCAAATTGAGACCCAGTACTTC. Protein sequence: CASSERTRTSQIETQYF.

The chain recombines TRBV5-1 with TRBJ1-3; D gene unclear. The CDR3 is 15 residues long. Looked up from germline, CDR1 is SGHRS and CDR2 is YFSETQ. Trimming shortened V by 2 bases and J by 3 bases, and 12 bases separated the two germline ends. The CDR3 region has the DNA TGCGCCAGCAGCTTCGAAGAGGTTGGTGGAAACACCATATATTTT. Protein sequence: CASSFEEVGGNTIYF.